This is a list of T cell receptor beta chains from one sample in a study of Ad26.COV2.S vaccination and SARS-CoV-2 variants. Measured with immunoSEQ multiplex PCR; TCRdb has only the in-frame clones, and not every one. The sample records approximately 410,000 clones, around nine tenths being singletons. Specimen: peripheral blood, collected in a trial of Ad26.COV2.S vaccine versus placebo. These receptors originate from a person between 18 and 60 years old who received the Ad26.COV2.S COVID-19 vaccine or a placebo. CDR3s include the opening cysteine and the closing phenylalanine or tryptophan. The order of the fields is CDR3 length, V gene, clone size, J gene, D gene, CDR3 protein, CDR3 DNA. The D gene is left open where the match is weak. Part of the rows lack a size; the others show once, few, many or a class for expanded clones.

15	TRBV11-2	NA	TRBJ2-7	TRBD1	CASSVGQGRSYEQYF	TGTGCCAGCAGCGTGGGACAGGGACGCTCCTACGAGCAGTACTTC
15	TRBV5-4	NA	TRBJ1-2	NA	CASSLETGYNYGYTF	TGTGCCAGCAGCTTGGAAACTGGATATAACTATGGCTACACCTTC
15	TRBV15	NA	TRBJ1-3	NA	CATSRDRHPGNTIYF	TGTGCCACCAGCAGAGATCGGCATCCGGGAAACACCATATATTTT
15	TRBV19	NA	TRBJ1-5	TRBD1	CASSTGGTSNQPQHF	TGTGCCAGTAGCACAGGGGGGACTAGCAATCAGCCCCAGCATTTT
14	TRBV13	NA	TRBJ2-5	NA	CASSTHPGQETQYF	TGTGCCAGCAGCACCCACCCCGGGCAAGAGACCCAGTACTTC
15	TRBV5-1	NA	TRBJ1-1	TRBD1	CASSLGMDRGLRAFF	TGCGCCAGCAGCCTCGGGATGGACAGGGGACTCCGGGCTTTCTTT
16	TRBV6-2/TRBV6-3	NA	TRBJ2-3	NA	CASSYLGTVLTDTQYF	TGTGCCAGCAGTTATTTAGGGACGGTCCTCACAGATACGCAGTATTTT
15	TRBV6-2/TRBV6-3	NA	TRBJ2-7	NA	CASSPVRGGAYEQYF	TGTGCCAGCAGCCCAGTTCGTGGGGGCGCCTACGAGCAGTACTTC
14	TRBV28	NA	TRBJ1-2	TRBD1	CATGGQGVHYGYTF	TGTGCCACCGGGGGACAGGGGGTGCACTATGGCTACACCTTC
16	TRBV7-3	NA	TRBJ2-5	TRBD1	CASSSVGTGGRETQYF	TGTGCCAGCAGTTCAGTAGGGACAGGGGGCCGGGAGACCCAGTACTTC
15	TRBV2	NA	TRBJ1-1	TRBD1	CASTLGGGGGAEAFF	TGTGCCAGCACCTTAGGGGGCGGTGGGGGAGCTGAAGCTTTCTTT
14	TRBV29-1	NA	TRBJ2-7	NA	CSVQTRGNSYEQYF	TGCAGCGTTCAGACGCGGGGTAACTCCTACGAGCAGTACTTC
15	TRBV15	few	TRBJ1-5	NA	CATSSSGQLNQPQHF	TGTGCCACCAGCAGTTCCGGACAGCTAAATCAGCCCCAGCATTTT
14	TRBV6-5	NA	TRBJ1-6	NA	CASSYSYRNSPLHF	TGTGCCAGCAGTTACTCGTACAGGAATTCACCCCTCCACTTT
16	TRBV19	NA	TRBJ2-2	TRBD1	CASSRGQGFLTGELFF	TGTGCCAGTAGTAGGGGACAGGGGTTTCTAACGGGGGAGCTGTTTTTT
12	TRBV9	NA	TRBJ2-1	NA	CASSLAGNEQFF	TGTGCCAGCAGCCTGGCCGGAAATGAGCAGTTCTTC
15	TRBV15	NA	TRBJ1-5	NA	CATSRESGRYQPQHF	TGTGCCACCAGCAGAGAGTCAGGGCGTTATCAGCCCCAGCATTTT
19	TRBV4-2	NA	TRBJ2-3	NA	CASSQDVTGALASTDTQYF	TGTGCCAGCAGCCAAGATGTAACGGGGGCCCTTGCTAGCACAGATACGCAGTATTTT
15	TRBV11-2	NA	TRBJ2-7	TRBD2	CASSLSGTSGDEQYF	TGTGCCAGCAGCTTATCCGGGACTAGCGGCGACGAGCAGTACTTC
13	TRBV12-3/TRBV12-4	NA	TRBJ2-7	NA	CASSLVTEGEQYF	TGTGCCAGCAGTTTGGTGACTGAAGGCGAGCAGTACTTC
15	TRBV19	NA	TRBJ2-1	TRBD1	CASSVGQNSYNEQFF	TGTGCCAGTAGTGTGGGACAGAACTCCTACAATGAGCAGTTCTTC
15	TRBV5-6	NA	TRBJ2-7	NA	CASRPIGQKAYEQYF	TGTGCCAGCAGACCCATAGGACAGAAAGCCTACGAGCAGTACTTC
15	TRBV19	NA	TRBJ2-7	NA	CASSTQSGTPYEQYF	TGTGCCAGTAGTACGCAGTCCGGGACACCCTACGAGCAGTACTTC
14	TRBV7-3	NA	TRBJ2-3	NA	CASSLTHSTDTQYF	TGTGCCAGCAGCTTAACGCACAGCACAGATACGCAGTATTTT
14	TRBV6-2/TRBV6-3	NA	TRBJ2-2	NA	CASSYSRGTRELFF	TGTGCCAGCAGTTACTCGAGGGGAACTAGGGAGCTGTTTTTT
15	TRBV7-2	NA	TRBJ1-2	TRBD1	CASSLTIGTGGLWTF	TGTGCCAGCAGCCTAACCATCGGGACAGGGGGTCTGTGGACCTTC
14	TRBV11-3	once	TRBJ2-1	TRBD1	CASSPRDRVNEQFF	TGTGCCAGCAGCCCCCGGGACAGGGTCAATGAGCAGTTCTTC
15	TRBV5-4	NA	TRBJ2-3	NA	CASSSTDDNTDTQYF	TGTGCCAGCAGCTCAACTGACGATAACACAGATACGCAGTATTTT
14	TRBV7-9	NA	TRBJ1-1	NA	CASSELQVITEAFF	TGTGCCAGCAGCGAATTACAGGTAATAACTGAAGCTTTCTTT
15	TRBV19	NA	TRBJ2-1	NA	CASSIPALGGGEQFF	TGTGCCAGTAGTATCCCAGCCCTAGGTGGAGGTGAGCAGTTCTTC
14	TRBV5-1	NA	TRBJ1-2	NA	CASSLASGAYGYTF	TGCGCCAGCAGCTTGGCCTCGGGGGCCTATGGCTACACCTTC
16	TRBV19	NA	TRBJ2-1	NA	CASSIEGGIGADTRFF	TGTGCCAGTAGTATAGAAGGAGGGATAGGGGCCGATACCAGGTTCTTC
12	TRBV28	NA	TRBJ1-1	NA	CASSFKGTEAFF	TGTGCCAGCAGTTTCAAGGGGACTGAAGCTTTCTTT
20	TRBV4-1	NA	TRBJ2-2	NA	CASSQVLPLPGPSPTGELFF	TGCGCCAGCAGCCAAGTTTTGCCCCTACCGGGACCGAGCCCCACCGGGGAGCTGTTTTTT
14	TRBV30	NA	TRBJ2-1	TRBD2	CAWSMGLPYNEQFF	TGTGCCTGGAGCATGGGACTACCTTACAATGAGCAGTTCTTC
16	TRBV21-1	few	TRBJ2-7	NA	CASSKGVGDRLYEQYF	TGTGCCAGCAGCAAAGGGGTCGGGGACAGACTCTACGAGCAGTACTTC
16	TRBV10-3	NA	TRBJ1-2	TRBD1	CAISDDRGLGSSGYTF	TGTGCCATCAGTGATGACAGGGGGCTAGGGAGTAGTGGCTACACCTTC
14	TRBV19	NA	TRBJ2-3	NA	CASTGLSSTDTQYF	TGTGCCAGTACGGGCCTTTCTAGCACAGATACGCAGTATTTT
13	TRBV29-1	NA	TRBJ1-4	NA	CSVEERANEKLFF	TGCAGCGTTGAAGAACGGGCTAATGAAAAACTGTTTTTT